This TCR beta chain was sequenced during a study of tumor-infiltrating lymphocytes in primary liver carcinoma. CDR3 length: 18 residues. V shed 4 bases, J shed 7 bases, and the junction held 17 bases outside the gene matches. Germline V gene data show CDR1 as SGHNT and CDR2 as YYREEE (reference sequence). This clonotype appeared many times. TCR beta cDNA was made from 450 to 600 ng total RNA with a constant-region primer. Three nested multiplex PCR rounds, a slightly modified ARM-PCR method, built the TCR beta libraries. The study ran its first two PCR rounds for roughly 9 cycles each, using TRBV1-TRBV30 forward primers and a C-beta reverse primer. TCRdb fed the multiplex PCR reads into MiXCR, producing one record per CDR3 protein. Of about 200,000 distinct CDR3 sequences detected, about 65% appear once; the ten largest clones hold around 7.1%. Extraction also yielded germline DNA, while blood RNA was obtained from unsorted whole blood.

The chain has TRBV5-4 and TRBJ2-1, with 10 bases that match TRBD2. The TCR originated in a woman in her sixties or seventies with primary liver carcinoma and hepatitis B virus infection. Source material: peripheral blood. The CDR3 loop is CASSLSTIAGGKGNEQFF. The DNA of the CDR3 is TGTGCCAGCAGCCTCAGTACCATAGCGGGAGGTAAGGGGAATGAGCAGTTCTTC.